These T cell receptor beta chains were read from a single sample in a study of long-term antiretroviral therapy in people with HIV. Profiled with immunoSEQ multiplex PCR; TCRdb holds only in-frame clones, not every one. Among fewer than 9,000 clones, 70% to 85% were seen once, and the ten largest hold around a quarter. The sequences come from unsorted PBMCs, collected 1.1 years after starting antiretroviral therapy. The source is a man in his forties with HIV. Both conserved end residues are part of each CDR3. A D gene is named only where the DNA matches it firmly. A clone size is listed for some rows: how often the clone was seen (once, few, many), or a class if it is expanded.

TRBD1,TRBJ1-1,once,TRBV7-9,TGTGCCAGCAGCCCGAGGGGCGTGACAGGGATGAATACTGAAGCTTTCTTT,CASSPRGVTGMNTEAFF
.,TRBJ1-1,.,TRBV30,TGTGCCTGGGCAGTCCTGAACACTGAAGCTTTCTTT,CAWAVLNTEAFF
.,TRBJ1-1,.,TRBV29-1,TGCAGCGTTCACAGGGACGGTGAAGCTTTCTTT,CSVHRDGEAFF
.,TRBJ1-1,.,TRBV2,TGTGCCAGCAGTTCAGGGTTGGCCACTGAAGCTTTCTTT,CASSSGLATEAFF
TRBD1,TRBJ1-1,.,TRBV28,TGTGCCAGCAGTATGCGGACAGGGGGCTTTGAAGCTTTCTTT,CASSMRTGGFEAFF
.,TRBJ1-1,once,TRBV27,TGTGCCAGCAGTATCGCAGGGGACTACATGAACACTGAAGCTTTCTTT,CASSIAGDYMNTEAFF
TRBD1,TRBJ1-5,.,TRBV10-3,TGTGCCATCAGTCAGGGGGTTGTTGGCAATCAGCCCCAGCATTTT,CAISQGVVGNQPQHF
.,TRBJ1-2,.,TRBV5-6,TGTGCCAGCAGCCGAAAGGGGGGGGCTCATGGCTACACCTTC,CASSRKGGAHGYTF
TRBD1,TRBJ1-1,.,TRBV5-1,TGCGCCAGCAAGGGACAGGGGAACACTGAAGCTTTCTTT,CASKGQGNTEAFF
.,TRBJ1-1,.,TRBV29-1,TGCAGCGCCCGGACGTTTCGGGAGAACACTGAAGCTTTCTTT,CSARTFRENTEAFF